The clone carrying this T cell receptor (beta chain) has ten or more counts. Its specificity is not known. Scientists made TCR beta libraries using quantitative 5'-RACE with molecular barcodes. TCRdb processed the 5' RACE reads anew with MiXCR; each CDR3 protein has one entry. The sample shows about 190,000 distinct CDR3 sequences, around 13% of them seen only once. The CDR3 loop spans 13 amino acids. CDR1 is SGDLS and CDR2 is YYNGEE in the germline V gene. Trimming stripped 0 bases from V and 6 bases from J, with 7 bases between. The data are from a study of CD8 T cells in ankylosing spondylitis. Regarding the study as a whole: Reportedly, matched ankylosing spondylitis synovial fluid was significantly enriched for disease-linked clones.

Source material: blood, either unsorted or a sorted T cell fraction (not recorded which). The sequence came from a female donor with ankylosing spondylitis or in good health (not recorded which). This chain uses TRBV9 with TRBJ2-1, with D perhaps matching TRBD1 (5 bases). The DNA of the CDR3 is TGTGCCAGCAGCGTAGGTCAGGGCAATGAGCAGTTCTTC. Protein sequence: CASSVGQGNEQFF.